Below are 17 T cell receptor beta chains sequenced from a single sample in a study of shared clonotypes between healthy human individuals. Naive CD8 cells were CD45RO-negative, positively selected for CCR7, excluding terminally differentiated effector memory CD45RA+ cells. This table comes from immunoSEQ multiplex PCR, and its TCRdb copy is limited to in-frame clones, with some not included. This sample has just over 2,000,000 clones, with roughly 95% found just once. The sequenced sample was naive CD8+ T cells sorted from blood. Every receptor here comes from a man aged 18 to 35 in good health.

This rearrangement joins TRBV5-1 to TRBJ2-5; D unresolved. The CDR3 totals 13 residues. V was shortened by 0 bases and J by 5 bases, with 8 bases between the two germline ends. The germline gives CDR1 SGHRS, CDR2 YFSETQ. CDR3 sequence: CASSLDPRETQYF. DNA of the CDR3: TGCGCCAGCAGCTTGGACCCCAGGGAGACCCAGTACTTC.

The chain couples TRBV5-6 to TRBJ1-2; D gene uncertain. V shed 0 bases and J shed 4 bases, with 10 bases lying between them. The CDR3 length is 14 residues. Per the germline V gene, CDR1 is SGHDT and CDR2 is YYEEEE. The CDR3 reads CASSLEHRPYGYTF. CDR3 sequence (DNA): TGTGCCAGCAGCTTGGAGCACAGACCCTATGGCTACACCTTC.

CDR3 sequence (DNA): TGTGCCAGCAGCGTAGATGTGAAGGACACAATTGGGGGCTACACCTTC. Its translation is CASSVDVKDTIGGYTF. The chain couples TRBV9 to TRBJ1-2, with D tentatively TRBD1 (5 bases). Germline CDR1 SGDLS, CDR2 YYNGEE. Trimming removed 0 bases from V and 8 bases from J, with 20 bases in between. The CDR3 covers 16 residues.

This clone appeared once. The chain couples TRBV5-6 to TRBJ2-3; 10 positions agree with TRBD1. V dropped 1 base and J dropped 4; count of bases not matched to a gene: 6. The CDR3 consists of 16 residues. Germline V gives CDR1 SGHDT, CDR2 YYEEEE. The CDR3 sequence: CASSLFGTGVSDTQYF. DNA for the CDR3: TGTGCCAGCAGCTTGTTTGGGACAGGGGTCTCAGATACGCAGTATTTT.

The chain joins TRBV15 to TRBJ2-1; a weak D match, TRBD2 (7 bases). Germline assignment: CDR1 LNHNV and CDR2 YYDKDF (reference sequence). Trimming removed 5 bases from V and 6 bases from J, with 8 bases in between. The CDR3 totals 12 residues. The DNA of the CDR3 is TGTGCCACCAGCGGGGGGGCCAATGAGCAGTTCTTC. Translated: CATSGGANEQFF.

As for this clone: Other DNA sequences of this sample code for an identical CDR3. The J gene is TRBJ2-1, the V gene TRBV6-5, with D perhaps matching TRBD1 or TRBD2 (5 bases each). The CDR3 sequence is 13 residues long. The ends were cut back, 0 bases at V and 9 bases at J, with 9 bases in the middle. Germline CDR1 and CDR2: MNHEY and SVGAGI. CDR3 sequence reads: CASSYSGGSEQFF. The CDR3 nucleotides are TGTGCCAGCAGTTACTCTGGGGGTAGTGAGCAGTTCTTC.

The chain has TRBV19 and TRBJ2-7; 8 bases are shared with TRBD2. The CDR3 covers 17 residues. Looked up from germline, CDR1 is LNHDA and CDR2 is SQIVND (reference sequence). V lost 2 bases and J lost 2; bases outside the gene matches: 11. CDR3 DNA sequence: TGTGCCAGTAGTATACTAGCGGGTCATCACGGGGCCTACGAGCAGTACTTC. Encoded protein: CASSILAGHHGAYEQYF.

As for this clone: Other DNA sequences in this sample translate to the same CDR3. The chain uses TRBV6-5 and TRBJ2-7, with TRBD1 as a possible D gene (6 bases). Germline V gene data show CDR1 as MNHEY and CDR2 as SVGAGI. The CDR3 covers 13 residues. V lost 2 bases and J lost 4, with 9 bases in between. CDR3 sequence (DNA): TGTGCCAGCAGTTACGCGACAGGTTACGAGCAGTACTTC. Translated, it gives CASSYATGYEQYF.

CDR3 nucleotide sequence: TGCGCCAGCAGCCAAGTACCCACAAACACCGGGGAGCTGTTTTTT. It codes for CASSQVPTNTGELFF. This chain connects TRBV4-1 to TRBJ2-2; D is uncertain. The germline V gene has CDR1 MGHRA and CDR2 YSYEKL. The CDR3 loop spans 15 amino acids. V dropped 1 base and J dropped 2 bases, with 8 bases sitting between them.

The J gene is TRBJ1-3, the V gene TRBV18; D is undetermined. The V and J ends lost 2 bases and 0 bases respectively, with 17 bases between them. This CDR3 has 18 residues. Germline CDR1 and CDR2: KGHSH and LQKENI. The CDR3 here is CASSPSLSRPTSGNTIYF. CDR3 bases: TGTGCCAGCTCACCATCTCTTTCGAGACCCACCTCTGGAAACACCATATATTTT.

This chain connects TRBV6-5 to TRBJ2-2; 11 bases align to TRBD2. This CDR3 region has 14 residues. Losses at the gene ends were 9 bases for V and 1 base for J; bases not matched to a gene: 1. CDR1 MNHEY and CDR2 SVGAGI come from the germline V gene. The CDR3 region has the DNA TGTGCCAGTCTAGCGGGAGGGAACACCGGGGAGCTGTTTTTT. This codes for CASLAGGNTGELFF.

The rearrangement uses TRBV4-2 and TRBJ1-2; the match to TRBD1 covers 8 bases. Germline assignment: CDR1 LGHNA and CDR2 YNFKEQ. The V segment lost 1 base and the J segment 3 bases; nucleotides outside the gene matches: 22. The CDR3 extends over 21 amino acids. CDR3 nucleotides: TGTGCCAGCAGCCAAGGTATCGGTCAATGGACTCCAGGGGGCGCGGACTATGGCTACACCTTC. Translating gives CASSQGIGQWTPGGADYGYTF.

This sequence joins TRBV5-6 and TRBJ1-5; 8 bases map to TRBD1. The CDR3 is 15 residues long. With 7 bases clipped from V and 7 bases from J, the junction kept 13 bases outside the gene matches. Germline CDR1 is SGHDT and CDR2 is YYEEEE. CDR3 residues: CASQLQGATLQPQHF. The CDR3 DNA follows: TGTGCCAGCCAACTCCAGGGGGCAACTCTCCAGCCCCAGCATTTT. The variable domain in full, with the rest retrieved from reference TRBV5-6 and TRBJ1-5, is DAGVTQSPTHLIKTRGQQVTLRCSPKSGHDTVSWYQQALGQGPQFIFQYYEEEERQRGNFPDRFSGHQFPNYSSELNVNALLLGDSALYLCASQLQGATLQPQHFGDGTRLSIL.

Concerning this clone: Other DNA sequences in this specimen translate into the identical CDR3. This sequence joins TRBV9 and TRBJ1-1; weak D call: TRBD1 (6 bases). The CDR3 is 13 amino acids. Looked up from germline, CDR1 is SGDLS and CDR2 is YYNGEE. V was clipped by 3 bases and J by 2 bases, with 8 bases between them. The CDR3 bases are TGTGCCAGCAGCGGTGGGGGCAACACTGAAGCTTTCTTT. This gives the protein CASSGGGNTEAFF.

The chain links TRBV21-1 to TRBJ2-7; TRBD1 is the table's D call, not checked against the DNA. TRBV21-1 is noted as a pseudogene. The CDR3 runs 15 residues. The chain's CDR3 is CASSKEDHRLNEQYF. The CDR3 DNA reads as TGTGCCAGCAGCAAAGAGGACCACAGGCTAAACGAGCAGTACTTC.

The chain employs TRBV5-1 and TRBJ1-1; D gene uncertain. From germline, CDR1 is SGHRS and CDR2 YFSETQ. With 1 base removed from V and 1 base from J, the gap between germline ends came to 11 bases. CDR3 length: 15 amino acids. The CDR3 protein is CASSLKFEGNTEAFF. CDR3 bases: TGCGCCAGCAGCTTGAAGTTCGAAGGGAACACTGAAGCTTTCTTT.

A note on this clone: The same CDR3 arises from other DNA sequences in this sample as well. The chain links TRBV19 to TRBJ1-2; D is unclear. The CDR3 is made up of 11 amino acids. From germline, CDR1 is LNHDA and CDR2 SQIVND (reference sequence). V lost 1 base and J 8 bases, leaving 5 bases between the germline ends. The DNA for the CDR3 is TGTGCCAGTAGTATAGCCAGGGGCTACACCTTC. Its protein product is CASSIARGYTF.